This T cell receptor beta chain was retrieved from a study of naive and memory T cell subsets. The table lists this clonotype with a few counts. Antigen specificity is unknown. The beta constant-region primer was an equimolar mix of two oligonucleotides covering TRBC1 and TRBC2. Nested alpha and beta constant-region primers with the SP2 primer drove four PCR rounds on ligated cDNA. From the UMI-ligation and nested PCR reads, TCRdb called clonotypes with MiXCR, one entry per CDR3 protein. Among around 18,000 distinct CDR3 sequences listed, roughly 8.7% were seen once. Study-wide points: Clonotypes are single alpha or beta chains, not paired receptors.

Germline values: CDR1 DFQATT, CDR2 SNEGSKA (reference sequence). The CDR3 covers 13 residues. Trimming took off 1 base at V and 3 bases at J, with 10 bases between the two ends. After the first PCR, alpha and beta chain libraries were processed separately. Cells stained for CD3, CD4, CD8, CD45RA, CD27 and viability were sorted into four CD45RA/CD27 subsets. This TCR was sampled from a human donor in good health. The chain is built from TRBV20-1 and TRBJ2-7; the D gene is possibly TRBD1 (6 bases). The specimen sequenced was central memory CD8+ T cells from blood. The CDR3 coding sequence is TGCAGTGCTAGAGGGACAGAAGACTACGAGCAGTACTTC. Translated: CSARGTEDYEQYF.